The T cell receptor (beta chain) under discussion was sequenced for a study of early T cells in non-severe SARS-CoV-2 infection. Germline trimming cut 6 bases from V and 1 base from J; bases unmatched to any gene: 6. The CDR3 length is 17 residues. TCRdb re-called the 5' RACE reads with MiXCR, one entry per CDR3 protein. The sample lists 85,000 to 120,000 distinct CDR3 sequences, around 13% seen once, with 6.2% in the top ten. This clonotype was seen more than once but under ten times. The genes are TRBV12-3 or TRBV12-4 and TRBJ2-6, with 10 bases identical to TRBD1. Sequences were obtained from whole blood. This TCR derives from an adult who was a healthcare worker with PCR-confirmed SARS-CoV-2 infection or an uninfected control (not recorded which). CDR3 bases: TGTGCCAGCAGCCCGGGACAGGGGAAGTCTGGGGCCAACGTCCTGACTTTC. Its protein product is CASSPGQGKSGANVLTF.